Listed here are 10 T cell receptor beta chains from one sample, sequenced in a study of T cells expressing NK-cell markers. TCRdb reanalyzed the 5' RACE reads and collapses them to one entry per CDR3 protein, without DNA. There are a few hundred thousand distinct CDR3 sequences in the sample, with approximately 4% held by the top ten. The sequenced sample consisted of blood T cells: a sorted CD56 or NKG2C T cell subset, CD4+ or CD8+ T cells, or bulk PBMC T cells (not recorded which). All receptors come from a man between 18 and 35 years old in good health.

The chain couples TRBV7-9 to TRBJ2-2; checking the TCRdb D call of TRBD1 is not possible without DNA. CDR1 and CDR2 from the germline V gene are SEHNR and FQNEAQ (reference sequence). CDR3 size: 15 residues. The CDR3 loop is CASNHFRERTGELFF.

The rearrangement links TRBV5-1 to TRBJ2-2; TCRdb proposes TRBD2, but this gene call is untestable without DNA. Germline values: CDR1 SGHRS, CDR2 YFSETQ. The CDR3 length is 15 residues. CDR3 sequence reads: CASRSLAGDVGELFF. Full variable domain (outside the CDR3, taken from reference TRBV5-1 and TRBJ2-2): KAGVTQTPRYLIKTRGQQVTLSCSPISGHRSVSWYQQTPGQGLQFLFEYFSETQRNKGNFPGRFSGRQFSNSRSEMNVSTLELGDSALYLCASRSLAGDVGELFFGEGSRLTVL.

The J gene is TRBJ2-3, the V gene TRBV4-2; TCRdb's assignment of TRBD1 cannot be checked, as there is no DNA. Germline V gene lookup returns CDR1 LGHNA and CDR2 YNFKEQ. The CDR3 has 16 residues. The CDR3 region is CASSQAEGGSTDTQYF.

The chain couples TRBV5-1 to TRBJ2-1; TCRdb outputs TRBD2, but without DNA this stays unchecked. This CDR3 has 15 residues. CDR1 and CDR2 (germline): SGHRS, YFSETQ. CDR3 sequence reads: CASSPIAGDHNEQFF.

The genes are TRBV5-1 and TRBJ2-3; TCRdb calls TRBD1, which cannot be checked without DNA. The length of the CDR3 is 18 residues. Looked up from germline, CDR1 is SGHRS and CDR2 is YFSETQ. The CDR3 here is CASSLSPGTGGFTDTQYF.

The CDR3 is CSVESASGSRRGTQYF. This rearrangement joins TRBV29-1 to TRBJ2-3; TCRdb lists TRBD2, though no DNA is available to test this call. Germline V gene lookup returns CDR1 SQVTM and CDR2 ANQGSEA. CDR3 length: 16 residues.

The genes are TRBV12-3 or TRBV12-4 and TRBJ2-3; TCRdb's assignment of TRBD1 cannot be checked, as there is no DNA. The CDR3 covers 17 residues. The CDR3 sequence is CASSFPGGSDFTDTQYF.

The chain links TRBV6-5 to TRBJ2-1; TCRdb outputs TRBD2, but without DNA this stays unchecked. This CDR3 is built from 18 residues. CDR1 MNHEY and CDR2 SVGAGI come from the germline V gene. CDR3 in amino acids: CASSYSGIAGGPYNEQFF.

The rearrangement uses TRBV24-1 and TRBJ2-2; with no DNA, the TCRdb D assignment of TRBD2 cannot be verified. The CDR3 covers 17 residues. Per germline, CDR1 KGHDR and CDR2 SFDVKD. Here the CDR3 reads CATSDLDGRALTGELFF.

The chain carries TRBV4-2 and TRBJ2-3; TCRdb's assignment of TRBD1 cannot be checked, as there is no DNA. The V gene's germline CDR1 is LGHNA and CDR2 YNFKEQ. The CDR3 has 14 amino acids. The chain's CDR3 is CASSQAREEDTQYF.